The sequence of this TCR beta chain was determined in a study of shared clonotypes between healthy human individuals. CD45RO-negative CD8 cells positively selected for CCR7 made up the naive population, which excluded terminally differentiated effector memory CD45RA+ cells. Donors, healthy HIV-negative adults, lacked recent acute infections or vaccinations. Losses at the gene ends were 3 bases for V and 4 bases for J; bases not matched to a gene: 3. This CDR3 region has 14 residues. CDR1 is SGHVS, CDR2 FQNEAQ, per germline. Profiled with immunoSEQ multiplex PCR; TCRdb holds only in-frame clones, not every one. Among around 640,000 clones, approximately 96% were seen once, and the ten largest hold more than 0.085%.

Sample: naive CD8+ T cells sorted from blood. The V call is TRBV7-8, the J call TRBJ2-7; 10 bases fit TRBD2. This receptor was obtained from a young woman in good health. The CDR3 nucleotides are TGTGCCAGCAGCTTCGGACTAGCGGAGTACGAGCAGTACTTC. Protein product: CASSFGLAEYEQYF.